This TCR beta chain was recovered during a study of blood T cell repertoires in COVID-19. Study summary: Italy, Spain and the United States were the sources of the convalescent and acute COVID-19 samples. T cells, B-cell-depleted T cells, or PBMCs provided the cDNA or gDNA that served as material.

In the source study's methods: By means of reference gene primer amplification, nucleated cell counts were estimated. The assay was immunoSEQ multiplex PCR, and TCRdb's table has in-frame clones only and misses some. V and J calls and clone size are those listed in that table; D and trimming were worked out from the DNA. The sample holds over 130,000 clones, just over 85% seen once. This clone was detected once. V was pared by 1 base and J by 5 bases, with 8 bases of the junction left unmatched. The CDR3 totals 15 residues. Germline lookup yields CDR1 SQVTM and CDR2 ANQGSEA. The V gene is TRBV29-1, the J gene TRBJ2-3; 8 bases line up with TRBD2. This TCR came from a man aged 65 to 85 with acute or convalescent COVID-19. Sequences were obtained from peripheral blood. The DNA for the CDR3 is TGCAGCGTTGAAGTTCTTGGGACTAGAGGAGATACGCAGTATTTT. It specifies CSVEVLGTRGDTQYF.